This note documents a single T cell receptor (beta chain) sequence. Unique molecular identifiers featured in each of the TCR beta cDNA libraries. TCRdb itself ran the PCR reads through MiXCR, one entry per CDR3 protein. This table holds 550,000 to 700,000 distinct CDR3 sequences, 40% to 50% found once. This entry comes from a study of post-analysis software for immune sequencing data. Specimen: blood. The source of this sequence is a girl between 10 and 17 years old with multiple sclerosis.

The CDR3: CASSQGLGTFSYEQYF. For the CDR3, the DNA is TGTGCCAGCAGCCAAGGACTTGGGACATTTTCCTACGAGCAGTACTTC. The rearrangement joins TRBV3-1 to TRBJ2-7, with D possibly being TRBD1 (6 bases). Per germline, CDR1 LGHDT and CDR2 YNNKEL (reference sequence). Trimming stripped 1 base from V and 1 base from J, with 14 bases between. The CDR3 extends over 16 amino acids.